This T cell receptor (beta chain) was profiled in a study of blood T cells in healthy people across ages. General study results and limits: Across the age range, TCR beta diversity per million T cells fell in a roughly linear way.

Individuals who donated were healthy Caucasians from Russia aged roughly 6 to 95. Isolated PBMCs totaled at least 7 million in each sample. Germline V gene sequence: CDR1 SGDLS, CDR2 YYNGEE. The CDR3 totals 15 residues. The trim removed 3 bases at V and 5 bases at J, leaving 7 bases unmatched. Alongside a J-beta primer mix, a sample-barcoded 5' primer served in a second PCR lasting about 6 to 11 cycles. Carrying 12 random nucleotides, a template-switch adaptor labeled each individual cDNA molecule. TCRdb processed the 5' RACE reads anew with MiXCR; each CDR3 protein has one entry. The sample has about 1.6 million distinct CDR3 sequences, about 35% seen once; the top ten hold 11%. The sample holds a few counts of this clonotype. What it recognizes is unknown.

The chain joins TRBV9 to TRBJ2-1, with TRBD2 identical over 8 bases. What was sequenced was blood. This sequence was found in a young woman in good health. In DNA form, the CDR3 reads TGTGCCAGCAGCGCGGGGGGACTAGGGAACAATGAGCAGTTCTTC. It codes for CASSAGGLGNNEQFF.